This TCR beta chain is drawn from a study of beta chain features in type 1 diabetes. The CDR3 spans 16 residues. Germline V lookup: CDR1 LGHNA, CDR2 YSLEER. The V gene end was trimmed by 1 base and the J gene end by 9 bases; junction bases not matched to a gene: 9. Reverse transcription of all isolated RNA meant that expressed TCRB transcripts were sequenced. Naive, central memory and regulatory T cell samples produced a mean of about 4 million reads. TCRdb's copy holds only in-frame clones and misses some; the assay was immunoSEQ multiplex PCR. In the table there are 500,000 to 700,000 clones, 15% to 17% of which are singletons.

The chain employs TRBV4-3 and TRBJ2-2; 9 positions match TRBD2. This TCR came from a man aged 18-30 years in good health. The sample was naive CD4+ T cells from blood. CDR3 in DNA: TGCGCCAGCAGCCAAGTTCAAGCGGGAGGTAGTTGGGAGCTGTTTTTT. It yields the protein CASSQVQAGGSWELFF.